This T cell receptor (beta chain) was profiled in a study of blood T cell repertoires in COVID-19. The CDR3 is 18 amino acids. J gave up 6 bases and V 4 bases, and 12 bases lay outside the gene matches. Germline assignment: CDR1 LGHNA and CDR2 YSLEER. TCRdb's table, derived via immunoSEQ multiplex PCR, lists solely in-frame clones and lacks some. The top ten clones hold 2.5% to 3% of a sample with 250,000 to 300,000 clones, 81% of them seen once. The V call is TRBV4-3, the J call TRBJ2-2; 12 positions match TRBD2. The TCR originated in a woman aged 60-70 years with active or convalescent COVID-19. Input material: peripheral blood. CDR3 sequence: CASSPLSLAGGPPGELFF. DNA for the CDR3: TGCGCCAGCAGCCCGCTATCACTAGCGGGGGGCCCTCCCGGGGAGCTGTTTTTT.